What follows are 32 T cell receptor beta chains derived from one specimen sequenced in a study of blood T cell repertoires in COVID-19. TCRdb keeps only in-frame clones here, not all; method: immunoSEQ multiplex PCR. The top ten clones hold over 3% of a sample with 200,000 to 250,000 clones, approximately 79% of them seen once. The material sequenced was peripheral blood. Receptors were obtained from a woman between 40 and 50 years old with active or convalescent COVID-19.

There are many counts of this clone. V gene TRBV6-4 combines with J gene TRBJ2-1; TRBD1 aligns across 11 bases. Germline CDR1 MRHNA, CDR2 SNTAGT. The CDR3 is 15 amino acids. After removal of 4 bases from V and 8 bases from J, the junction contained 7 bases not matched to a gene. The CDR3, as DNA: TGTGCCAGCAGTGTCACCGGGACAGGGGGGGATGAGCAGTTCTTC. It yields the protein CASSVTGTGGDEQFF.

This chain connects TRBV5-1 to TRBJ1-6, with 8 bases matching TRBD1. Germline-derived CDR1 and CDR2 are SGHRS and YFSETQ. CDR3 length equals 15 residues. V lost 4 bases, J lost 5 bases, and 5 bases stayed unmatched. The CDR3 reads CASSLRQGNNSPLHF. The CDR3 DNA reads TGCGCCAGCAGCCTCCGACAGGGGAATAATTCACCCCTCCACTTT.

J is TRBJ1-2 and V is TRBV27, with TRBD1 identical over 8 bases. V gave up 6 bases and J gave up 5 bases; unmatched junction bases: 14. The CDR3 spans 16 residues. Germline V gene sequence: CDR1 MNHEY, CDR2 SMNVEV (reference sequence). CDR3 DNA: TGTGCCAGCAGGACGATGGGACAGGCAGCCTTTTATGGCTACACCTTC. This encodes CASRTMGQAAFYGYTF.

This clone has a handful of counts. V usage is TRBV7-3 and J usage is TRBJ2-6; D ambiguous. This CDR3 comprises 15 residues. The V gene's germline CDR1 is SGHTA and CDR2 FQGTGA. V lost 4 bases to trimming and J lost 0 bases, with 7 bases between them. CDR3 DNA: TGTGCCAGCAGCTCCCTAGGCTCTGGGGCCAACGTCCTGACTTTC. It yields the protein CASSSLGSGANVLTF.

The gene calls are TRBV7-2 and TRBJ1-1; 8 nucleotides align to TRBD1. Germline V gene sequence: CDR1 SGHTA, CDR2 FQGNSA. The CDR3 totals 14 residues. Trimming took 5 bases from V and 4 from J; bases not matched to a gene: 6. The CDR3 bases are TGTGCCAGCAGCCTCAGGGGGCTGGGCACTGAAGCTTTCTTT. Its protein product is CASSLRGLGTEAFF.

The chain carries TRBV5-6 and TRBJ1-6; D unresolved. The CDR3 is 14 residues long. CDR1 is SGHDT, CDR2 YYEEEE, per germline. The V gene lost 0 bases and the J gene lost 4 bases, with 5 bases spanning the gap. The CDR3 protein is CASSLGLYNSPLHF. The CDR3 DNA reads TGTGCCAGCAGCTTGGGACTTTATAATTCACCCCTCCACTTT.

The chain combines TRBV30 with TRBJ1-3; TRBD1 is a possible D gene (5 bases). V lost 4 bases to trimming and J lost 4 bases, with 11 bases between them. The germline gives CDR1 GTSNPN, CDR2 SVGIG (reference sequence). CDR3 length equals 13 residues. CDR3 sequence (DNA): TGTGCCTGGAAGGGGATTTCGGGAAACACCATATATTTT. This sequence encodes CAWKGISGNTIYF.

In its sample, this clone was seen once. This chain joins TRBV28 and TRBJ2-7; D is possibly TRBD2 (6 bases). With 10 bases removed from V and 5 bases from J, the gap between germline ends came to 18 bases. From germline, CDR1 is MDHEN and CDR2 SYDVKM. CDR3 length equals 13 residues. The CDR3 here is CATSGVRVHEQYF. DNA of the CDR3: TGTGCCACCTCGGGGGTTCGGGTTCACGAGCAGTACTTC.

The rearrangement joins TRBV6-1 to TRBJ2-7; TRBD2 agrees at 10 bases. Germline assignment: CDR1 MNHNS and CDR2 SASEGT. Trimming removed 1 base from V and 3 bases from J; junction bases left unmatched: 6. The CDR3 is 16 amino acids. CDR3 DNA: TGTGCCAGCAGTGAAGGTAGACTAGCGGGCCTCTACGAGCAGTACTTC. Amino acids: CASSEGRLAGLYEQYF.

The chain combines TRBV5-1 with TRBJ1-1; D might be TRBD1 (5 bases). The V gene's germline CDR1 is SGHRS and CDR2 YFSETQ. V was trimmed by 7 bases and J by 11 bases, leaving 18 bases between them. CDR3 size: 12 residues. The CDR3 spells CASADGGSQAFF. The CDR3 nucleotides read TGCGCCAGCGCCGACGGGGGGTCGCAGGCTTTCTTT.

This chain's CDR3 is CASSIATGGNNEQFF. The CDR3 nucleotides read TGTGCCAGTAGTATAGCCACAGGGGGAAACAATGAGCAGTTCTTC. The chain couples TRBV19 to TRBJ2-1; 8 bases align to TRBD1. Germline V CDR1 and CDR2: LNHDA, SQIVND (reference sequence). Losses at the gene ends were 1 base for V and 5 bases for J; bases not matched to a gene: 4. The CDR3 has 15 residues.

In this sample, this clone turned up a few times. V and J are TRBV9 and TRBJ2-1; 13 bases map to TRBD2. V was pared by 2 bases and J by 4 bases, with 3 bases of the junction left unmatched. Germline V CDR1 and CDR2: SGDLS, YYNGEE. The CDR3 contains 16 residues. This chain's CDR3 is CASSVGLAGSYNEQFF. The DNA of the CDR3 is TGTGCCAGCAGCGTGGGACTAGCGGGGTCATACAATGAGCAGTTCTTC. Complete variable domain (other parts from reference TRBV9 and TRBJ2-1): DSGVTQTPKHLITATGQRVTLRCSPRSGDLSVYWYQQSLDQGLQFLIQYYNGEERAKGNILERFSAQQFPDLHSELNLSSLELGDSALYFCASSVGLAGSYNEQFFGPGTRLTVL.

This clone was found a few times. The rearrangement uses TRBV30 and TRBJ1-2; no definite D call. V lost 4 bases and J 4 bases, leaving 7 bases between the germline ends. This CDR3 is built from 11 residues. Germline V lookup: CDR1 GTSNPN, CDR2 SVGIG (reference sequence). The CDR3: CAWMGGYGYTF. The CDR3 region has the DNA TGTGCCTGGATGGGAGGCTATGGCTACACCTTC.

The genes are TRBV10-3 and TRBJ2-3; D gene unclear. The germline V gene has CDR1 ENHRY and CDR2 SYGVKD. This CDR3 has 13 residues. V gave up 4 bases and J gave up 2 bases, with 7 bases separating them. The CDR3 spells CAISGSNTDTQYF. The CDR3 region has the DNA TGTGCCATCAGTGGGTCTAACACAGATACGCAGTATTTT.

The chain joins TRBV5-1 to TRBJ2-3, with TRBD2 identical over 13 bases. The germline gives CDR1 SGHRS, CDR2 YFSETQ. With 4 bases clipped from V and 5 bases from J, the junction kept 7 bases outside the gene matches. The CDR3 totals 16 residues. CDR3 residues: CASSAGTSGDLDTQYF. The CDR3 DNA reads as TGCGCCAGCAGCGCAGGGACTAGCGGGGACCTAGATACGCAGTATTTT.

V and J are TRBV6-1 and TRBJ2-7; D possibly corresponds to TRBD1 (5 bases). Looked up from germline, CDR1 is MNHNS and CDR2 is SASEGT. V was clipped by 6 bases and J by 2 bases, with 11 bases between them. There are 13 residues in the CDR3. The CDR3 region is CASRKGQPYEQYF. In DNA, the CDR3 is TGTGCCAGCAGGAAGGGGCAGCCCTACGAGCAGTACTTC.

This clone came up a few times. The chain uses TRBV12-2 and TRBJ2-7; the tabulated D call, TRBD1, remains unverified against the DNA. TRBV12-2 is a documented pseudogene. The CDR3 runs 14 residues. The CDR3 region has the DNA TGTGCAAGTGATCCCACAGGTCTCCAATACGAGCAGTACGTC. Amino acid sequence: CASDPTGLQYEQYV.

The chain uses TRBV5-1 and TRBJ1-6, with D possibly being TRBD1 (5 bases). This CDR3 is built from 16 residues. Trimming cost V 2 bases and J 7 bases, with 16 bases left between them. Germline loops: CDR1 SGHRS, CDR2 YFSETQ. The CDR3 DNA is TGCGCCAGCAGCTTTGGATCCGCAGGGAAGAATTCACCCCTCCACTTT. It translates to CASSFGSAGKNSPLHF.

This chain joins TRBV2 and TRBJ1-2; no firm D call. The V end lost 7 bases, the J end lost 4 bases, and 19 bases lay between the germline ends. This CDR3 region has 15 residues. Germline V gene sequence: CDR1 SNHLY, CDR2 FYNNEI. The CDR3 spells CASTISGPGGYGYTF. CDR3 nucleotide sequence: TGTGCCAGCACCATTAGCGGGCCCGGAGGCTATGGCTACACCTTC.

J is TRBJ1-2 and V is TRBV6-5, with TRBD1 matching 10 bases. Germline V gene sequence: CDR1 MNHEY, CDR2 SVGAGI. The CDR3 has 15 residues. V shed 5 bases and J 4 bases; nucleotides not matched to a gene: 7. CDR3: CASSNPTGGVYGYTF. The CDR3 DNA sequence: TGTGCCAGCAGTAACCCGACAGGGGGCGTCTATGGCTACACCTTC.

The chain links TRBV28 to TRBJ1-2, with 7 bases matching TRBD1. Germline CDR1 is MDHEN and CDR2 is SYDVKM. V shed 6 bases, J shed 4 bases, and the junction held 8 bases outside the gene matches. CDR3 length: 14 residues. The DNA for the CDR3 is TGTGCCAGCAGAGAGCAGGGGGAAATCTATGGCTACACCTTC. This encodes CASREQGEIYGYTF.

There are a few counts of this clone. This chain joins TRBV28 and TRBJ1-4, with D unresolved. V was trimmed by 3 bases and J by 7 bases, leaving 6 bases between them. This CDR3 region has 12 residues. The germline CDR1 and CDR2 sequences are MDHEN and SYDVKM. The CDR3: CASSFPREKLFF. The DNA for the CDR3 is TGTGCCAGCAGTTTCCCTCGTGAAAAACTGTTTTTT.

The V gene is TRBV5-1, the J gene TRBJ2-1; tentatively, D is TRBD1 (7 bases). Germline values: CDR1 SGHRS, CDR2 YFSETQ. CDR3 length: 15 amino acids. V gave up 6 bases and J gave up 1 base, with 14 bases separating them. This chain's CDR3 is CASNRQGGSYNEQFF. DNA for the CDR3: TGCGCCAGCAACCGACAGGGAGGTTCCTACAATGAGCAGTTCTTC.

This clone was observed a handful of times. J is TRBJ1-2 and V is TRBV6-5; D is perhaps TRBD1 (6 bases). Germline V CDR1 and CDR2: MNHEY, SVGAGI. The V end lost 2 bases, the J end lost 7 bases, and 11 bases lay between the germline ends. The CDR3 extends over 13 amino acids. CDR3 nucleotide sequence: TGTGCCAGCAGTTACGTTGGGGGGGCTGGCTACACCTTC. This translates into CASSYVGGAGYTF.

This clone appeared a few times. V usage is TRBV3-1 (or the pseudogene TRBV3-2) and J usage is TRBJ2-3; possible D gene TRBD2, 6 bases. This CDR3 spans 15 amino acids. Deletions cut 4 bases from V and 0 bases from J, with 11 bases between. Germline lookup yields CDR1 LGHDT and CDR2 YNNKEL (reference sequence). The CDR3 reads CASSPGVLSTDTQYF. CDR3 coding DNA: TGTGCCAGCAGCCCGGGGGTGCTTAGCACAGATACGCAGTATTTT.

The chain joins TRBV11-2 to TRBJ1-2; D not certain. Per germline, CDR1 SGHAT and CDR2 FQNNGV. The ends were cut back, 1 base at V and 13 bases at J, with 10 bases in the middle. The CDR3 contains 11 residues. The DNA of the CDR3 is TGTGCCAGCAGCTTAGTCCGTGGCCTCACCTTC. Translated: CASSLVRGLTF. Full variable domain (rest looked up from reference TRBV11-2 and TRBJ1-2): EAGVAQSPRYKIIEKRQSVAFWCNPISGHATLYWYQQILGQGPKLLIQFQNNGVVDDSQLPKDRFSAERLKGVDSTLKIQPAKLEDSAVYLCASSLVRGLTFGSGTRLTVV.

This chain joins TRBV30 and TRBJ2-1, with 7 bases aligning to TRBD1. The V segment lost 8 bases and the J segment 0 bases; nucleotides outside the gene matches: 4. CDR3 length: 13 amino acids. Germline-derived CDR1 and CDR2 are GTSNPN and SVGIG (reference sequence). CDR3 residues: CAQGQSSYNEQFF. The CDR3, as DNA: TGTGCCCAGGGACAGAGCTCCTACAATGAGCAGTTCTTC.

CDR3 protein: CASSRGQSSNQPQHF. As DNA, the CDR3 is TGTGCCAGCAGTCGGGGACAGAGTAGCAATCAGCCCCAGCATTTT. The V gene is TRBV28, the J gene TRBJ1-5, with TRBD1 matching over 7 bases. Germline values: CDR1 MDHEN, CDR2 SYDVKM. The V and J ends lost 5 bases and 0 bases, in that order; junction bases with no gene match: 4. The CDR3 contains 15 residues.

The chain employs TRBV28 and TRBJ1-5; D remains unclear. Trimming stripped 7 bases from V and 2 bases from J, with 15 bases between. Germline V CDR1 and CDR2: MDHEN, SYDVKM. The CDR3 spans 15 residues. CDR3 amino acids: CASKAEGLGNQPQHF. DNA of the CDR3: TGTGCCAGCAAGGCGGAGGGCTTGGGCAATCAGCCCCAGCATTTT.

The V call is TRBV30, the J call TRBJ1-2; D is uncertain. Per the germline V gene, CDR1 is GTSNPN and CDR2 is SVGIG (reference sequence). The CDR3 runs to 13 residues. V lost 0 bases to trimming and J lost 4 bases, with 9 bases between them. CDR3 residues: CAWSVKGGYGYTF. The CDR3 region has the DNA TGTGCCTGGAGTGTAAAAGGAGGCTATGGCTACACCTTC.

The rearrangement links TRBV29-1 to TRBJ2-7; TRBD2 might be the D (6 bases). The CDR3 consists of 15 residues. CDR1 and CDR2 (germline): SQVTM, ANQGSEA. Trimming took off 4 bases at V and 4 bases at J, with 20 bases between the two ends. The DNA for the CDR3 is TGCAGCGTTGTCCCCGGGACTTTGTCTCGTTACGAGCAGTACTTC. Translating gives CSVVPGTLSRYEQYF.

This clone was seen only a few times. The rearrangement uses TRBV7-9 and TRBJ2-1, with D perhaps TRBD2 (5 bases). CDR1 is SEHNR and CDR2 is FQNEAQ in the germline V gene (reference sequence). CDR3 length: 13 residues. V was pared by 8 bases and J by 7 bases, with 15 bases between. The CDR3 DNA is TGTGCCAGCGACCCAACCCGGGGAAATGAGCAGTTCTTC. Amino acids: CASDPTRGNEQFF. The variable domain in full, completed from reference TRBV7-9 and TRBJ2-1, reads DTGVSQNPRHKITKRGQNVTFRCDPISEHNRLYWYRQTLGQGPEFLTYFQNEAQLEKSRLLSDRFSAERPKGSFSTLEIQRTEQGDSAMYLCASDPTRGNEQFFGPGTRLTVL.